This TCR beta chain comes out of a study of cytomegalovirus exposure and HLA in healthy donors. Study background: T cells numbering about 179 million yielded some 100 million unique TCR beta sequences in an earlier analysis. Study conclusions and caveats: An analysis was carried out at a later point. It showed that HLA-associated TCR beta chains were more clonally expanded than equally common non-associated chains. Presence/absence analyses rested on an assumption that sequencing depth was roughly uniform across donors.

In nominal health when sampled, donors likely had unrecorded immune exposures nonetheless. Germline V gene lookup returns CDR1 MGHDK and CDR2 SYGVNS. The CDR3 is made up of 18 amino acids. With 2 bases removed from V and 2 bases from J, the gap between germline ends came to 19 bases. Comment on this clone: Its antigen is unknown.

Primers for the PCR totalled 60 Vbeta and 13 Jbeta. Assay used: immunoSEQ multiplex PCR; TCRdb lists only in-frame clones, some missing. Seen in this sample are 130,000 or so clones; the ten most common clones hold 2%. The chain carries TRBV25-1 and TRBJ2-1, with D possibly matching TRBD2 (7 bases). Sequenced material: PBMCs. The source of this sequence is a woman aged 60-75 years in good health and CMV-seronegative. This CDR3 is CASSEGAGGAIPYNEQFF. Written as DNA, the CDR3 is TGTGCCAGCAGTGAAGGGGCTGGGGGGGCAATACCCTACAATGAGCAGTTCTTC.